Here is one T cell receptor beta chain with its context. Its antigen is currently not known. Nothing much larger sits one base from this clone, and base qualities are not available. This sample was taken from a study of OX40 agonist ivuxolimab in advanced cancers. Study-wide context: Ivuxolimab, which targeted the costimulatory receptor OX40 (CD134), was an agonistic, fully human IgG2 monoclonal antibody. Intravenous ivuxolimab was administered to patients every 2 weeks at six dose levels: 0.01, 0.1, 0.3, 1.5, 3 and 10 mg/kg. Of the roughly 52 dose-escalation patients, hepatocellular carcinoma was present in some 19, melanoma in around 15, renal cell carcinoma in 9 and head and neck cancer in 9. In the dose-escalation cohort, over 65% of patients were male, and the mean age was approximately 60 years, with a range of about 23 to 90. Prior anti-PD-1, anti-PD-L1 or anti-CTLA-4 therapy was permitted, and checkpoint inhibitors had been received by about 37% of dose-escalation patients. Partial responses occurred in three dose-escalation patients: two with cutaneous melanoma and one with hepatocellular carcinoma. The purpose of peripheral TCRbeta sequencing was to test whether ivuxolimab changed TCR sequence diversity and led to clonal T-cell expansion. The paper describes the monotherapy dose-escalation part (N = 52 patients) of the phase I trial of ivuxolimab. The paper's findings and limits, for the study overall: At doses of 0.1 to 3.0 mg/kg, clonal expansion of both CD4+ and CD8+ T cells in blood was seen between baseline and week 6. In partial responders in the 0.1-3.0 mg/kg groups, normalized peripheral clonal expansion was found to be among the lowest, especially among CD8+ T cells. Low levels of normalized T-cell clonal expansion were also seen in some nonresponding patients. Antigen specificity was not determined for the clonally expanded peripheral T cells. On average, CD8+ T cells showed more expanded clones than CD4+ T cells after ivuxolimab.

Including the terminal cysteine and phenylalanine, the CDR3 comprises 13 residues. Only the CDR3 region is kept as DNA, spanning 39 bases read in frame from base 1. For this chain, trimming is 6 bases at the V end and 5 bases at the J end, and the number of junction bases without a gene match is 0. The germline V gene sets CDR1 to MNHNS and CDR2 to SASEGT. To sequence the TCRbeta CDR3 region, genomic DNA was isolated from the sorted cells. The immunoSEQ Assay was used to sequence the TCRbeta CDR3 regions. This immuneACCESS table, as held by TCRdb, lists in-frame sequences with V and J called but not all clones. Of the missing ones, under half trace to an unresolved V gene in checked studies; the others have no known cause. The sample table shows about 73,000 clones, and approximately 90% are seen once. The top ten constitute roughly 8% of the sample. The trial excluded patients who had a history of autoimmune disease or were on systemic immunosuppression. In every dose cohort, peripheral blood was drawn for TCR sequencing at baseline, cycle 4 day 1, and cycle 7 day 1. The samples were taken from a phase I, first-in-human, multicenter, open-label dose-escalation trial of ivuxolimab. The trial enrolled adults with locally advanced or metastatic head and neck squamous cell, hepatocellular, melanoma or renal cell carcinoma. Before TCR sequencing, CD4+ and CD8+ T cells were separately sorted from peripheral blood.

Here the sequenced sample was CD4+ or CD8+ T cells sorted from blood, taken in a trial of the OX40 agonist ivuxolimab. This receptor chain uses TRBV6-1 and TRBJ2-3, and 12 junction bases match TRBD2. The clonotype originates from an adult with an advanced solid tumor such as melanoma, head and neck, liver or kidney cancer. The DNA sequence is TGTGCCAGCAGGACTAGCGGGAGAGATACGCAGTATTTT. This sequence encodes CASRTSGRDTQYF.